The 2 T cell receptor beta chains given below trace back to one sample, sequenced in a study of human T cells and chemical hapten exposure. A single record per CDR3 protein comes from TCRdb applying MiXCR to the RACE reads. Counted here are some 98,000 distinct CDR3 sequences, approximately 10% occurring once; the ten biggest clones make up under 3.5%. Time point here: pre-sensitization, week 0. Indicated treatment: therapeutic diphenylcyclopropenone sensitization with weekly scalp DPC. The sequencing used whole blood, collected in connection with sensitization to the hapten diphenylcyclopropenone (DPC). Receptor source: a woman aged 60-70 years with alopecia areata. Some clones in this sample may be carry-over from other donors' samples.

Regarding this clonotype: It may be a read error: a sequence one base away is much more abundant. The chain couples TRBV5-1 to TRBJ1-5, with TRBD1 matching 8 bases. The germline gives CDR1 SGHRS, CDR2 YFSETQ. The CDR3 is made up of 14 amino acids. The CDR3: CVSSTGQGDQPQHF. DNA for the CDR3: TGCGTCAGCAGCACCGGACAGGGAGATCAGCCCCAGCATTTT.

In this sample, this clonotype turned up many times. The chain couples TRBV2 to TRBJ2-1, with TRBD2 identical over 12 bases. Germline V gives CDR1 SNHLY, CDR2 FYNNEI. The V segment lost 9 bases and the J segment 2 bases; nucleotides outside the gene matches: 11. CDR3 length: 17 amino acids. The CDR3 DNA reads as TGTGCCAGGACTACTAGCGGGGGGCAAACTGCCTACAATGAGCAGTTCTTC. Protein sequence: CARTTSGGQTAYNEQFF.